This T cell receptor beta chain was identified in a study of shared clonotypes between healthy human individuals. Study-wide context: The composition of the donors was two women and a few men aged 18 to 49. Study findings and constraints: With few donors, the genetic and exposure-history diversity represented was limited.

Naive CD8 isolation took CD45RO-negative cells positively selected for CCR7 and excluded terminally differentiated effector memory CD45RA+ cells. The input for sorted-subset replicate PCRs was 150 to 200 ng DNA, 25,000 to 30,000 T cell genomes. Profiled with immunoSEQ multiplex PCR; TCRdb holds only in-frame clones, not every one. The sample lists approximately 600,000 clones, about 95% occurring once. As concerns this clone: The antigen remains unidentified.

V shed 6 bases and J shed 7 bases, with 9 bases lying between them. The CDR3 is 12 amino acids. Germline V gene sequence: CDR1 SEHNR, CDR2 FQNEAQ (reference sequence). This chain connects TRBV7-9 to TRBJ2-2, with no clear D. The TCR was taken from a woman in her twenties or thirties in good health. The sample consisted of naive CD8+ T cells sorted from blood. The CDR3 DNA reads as TGTGCCAGCAGTACCAGTTTCGGGGAGCTGTTTTTT. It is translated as CASSTSFGELFF.